This TCR beta chain was recovered during a study of cytotoxic CD8 clonotypes in ibrutinib-treated CLL. Whole-study context: Response samples were taken after a median about eleven months of treatment, range 6 to 36.

The protocol was immunoSEQ multiplex PCR, while the TCRdb copy is restricted to in-frame clones and leaves out a portion. The sample lists over 45,000 clones, nearly 55% seen once, with more than 20% in the top ten. Germline CDR1 is SEHNR and CDR2 is FQNEAQ (reference sequence). The CDR3 is 12 amino acids. The V and J ends lost 1 base and 10 bases respectively, with 10 bases between them. This clone showed up many times. Antigen: not known. Findings and caveats of the study: Among the clonotypes, public ones were uncommon and contracted or held stable on treatment. The study found baseline clonality above age-matched healthy donors, tracking circulating CD8+ T-cell counts.

Cryopreserved PBMCs provided roughly 2 micrograms of genomic DNA for the TCR beta libraries. The sequenced sample was PBMCs, obtained at disease progression, from a patient treated with ibrutinib. The TCR originated in a human donor with chronic lymphocytic leukemia. The chain joins TRBV7-9 to TRBJ1-1; unclear D gene. CDR3 in amino acids: CASSLDRGRAFF. The CDR3 DNA follows: TGTGCCAGCAGCTTAGACCGGGGTAGAGCTTTCTTT.